The 3 T cell receptor beta chains reported below all come from one sample, sequenced in a study of cytomegalovirus exposure and HLA in healthy donors. Data came from immunoSEQ multiplex PCR; TCRdb stores just in-frame clones and leaves some out. The data show under 75,000 clones, just under 95% seen once. The sample comprised PBMCs. The receptors derive from a young woman in good health and CMV-seropositive.

Points on this clone: At one end, the junction sequence differs from germline, possibly due to a read error. The V call is TRBV5-8, the J call TRBJ1-1; 8 bases fit TRBD1. The germline V gene encodes CDR1 SGHTS and CDR2 YDEGEE. This CDR3 spans 17 amino acids. CDR3 DNA: TGTGCCAGCAGTTTGGGAACCAGGACAGGGCGGAACACTGAAGCTTTCTTT. Protein sequence: CASSLGTRTGRNTEAFF.

The chain carries TRBV6-1 and TRBJ2-7; no firm D call. The CDR3 consists of 15 residues. Germline V CDR1 and CDR2: MNHNS, SASEGT. V lost 2 bases and J 2 bases, leaving 13 bases between the germline ends. DNA of the CDR3: TGTGCCAGCAGTGAATCCCTTTACGAGACCTACGAGCAGTACTTC. This sequence encodes CASSESLYETYEQYF.

The rearrangement uses TRBV7-3 and TRBJ2-3; a possible D gene is TRBD2 (6 bases). The V end was cut by 5 bases, the J end by 2 bases, with 17 bases between. The germline gives CDR1 SGHTA, CDR2 FQGTGA. The CDR3 covers 16 residues. CDR3 in DNA: TGTGCCAGCAGCCCAAGTATGGCGGGGCCCACAGATACGCAGTATTTT. This translates into CASSPSMAGPTDTQYF.